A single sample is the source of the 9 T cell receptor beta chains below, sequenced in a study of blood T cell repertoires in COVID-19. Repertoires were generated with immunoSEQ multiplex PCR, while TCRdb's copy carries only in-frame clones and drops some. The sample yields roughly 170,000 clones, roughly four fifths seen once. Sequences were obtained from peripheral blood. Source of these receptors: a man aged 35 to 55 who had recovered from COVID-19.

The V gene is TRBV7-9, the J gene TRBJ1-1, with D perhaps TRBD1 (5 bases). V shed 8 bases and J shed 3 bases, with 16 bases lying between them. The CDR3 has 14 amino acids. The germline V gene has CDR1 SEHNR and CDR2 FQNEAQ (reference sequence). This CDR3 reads CASSYGRADTEAFF. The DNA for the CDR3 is TGTGCCAGCTCCTACGGCAGGGCGGACACTGAAGCTTTCTTT.

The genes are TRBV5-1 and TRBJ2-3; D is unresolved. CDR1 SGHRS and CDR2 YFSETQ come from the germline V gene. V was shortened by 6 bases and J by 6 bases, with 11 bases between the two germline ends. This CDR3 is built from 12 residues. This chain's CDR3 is CASIIAHDTQYF. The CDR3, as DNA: TGCGCCAGCATAATAGCCCACGATACGCAGTATTTT.

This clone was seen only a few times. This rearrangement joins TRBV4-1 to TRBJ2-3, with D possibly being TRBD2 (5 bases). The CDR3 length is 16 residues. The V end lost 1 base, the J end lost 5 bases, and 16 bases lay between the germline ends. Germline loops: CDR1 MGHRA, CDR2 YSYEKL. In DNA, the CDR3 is TGCGCCAGCAGCCAAGGGTACGGGATTGGTATAGATACGCAGTATTTT. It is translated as CASSQGYGIGIDTQYF.

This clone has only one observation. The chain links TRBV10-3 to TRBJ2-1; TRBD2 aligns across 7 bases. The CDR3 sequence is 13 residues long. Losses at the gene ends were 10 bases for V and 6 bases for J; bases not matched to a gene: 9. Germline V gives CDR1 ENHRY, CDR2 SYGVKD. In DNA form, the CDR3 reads TGTGCCAAATCTAGCGGACTAGTCAATGAGCAGTTCTTC. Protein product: CAKSSGLVNEQFF.

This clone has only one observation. CDR3 coding DNA: TGTGCCAGCAGCTTAGTGTCAGACAATGAGCAGTTCTTC. This encodes CASSLVSDNEQFF. The genes are TRBV7-6 and TRBJ2-1; D uncertain. CDR3 size: 13 residues. V lost 1 base, J lost 5 bases, and 6 bases lay in between. Per germline, CDR1 SGHVS and CDR2 FNYEAQ.

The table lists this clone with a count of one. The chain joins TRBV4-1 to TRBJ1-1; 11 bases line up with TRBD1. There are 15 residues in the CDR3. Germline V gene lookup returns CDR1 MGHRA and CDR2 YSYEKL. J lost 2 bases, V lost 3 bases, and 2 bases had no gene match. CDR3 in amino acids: CASSQGQGVNTEAFF. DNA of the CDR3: TGCGCCAGCAGCCAGGGACAGGGGGTAAACACTGAAGCTTTCTTT.

CDR3: CASNPHRGQPQHF. The CDR3 DNA reads TGTGCCAGCAACCCACATCGGGGTCAGCCCCAGCATTTT. V is TRBV2 and J is TRBJ1-5, with D uncertain. Germline V gene lookup returns CDR1 SNHLY and CDR2 FYNNEI. The V end lost 7 bases, the J end lost 6 bases, and 13 bases lay between the germline ends. The CDR3 is made up of 13 amino acids.

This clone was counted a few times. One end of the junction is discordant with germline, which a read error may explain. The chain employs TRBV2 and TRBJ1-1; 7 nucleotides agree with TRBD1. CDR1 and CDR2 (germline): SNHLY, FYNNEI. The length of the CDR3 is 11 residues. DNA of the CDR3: TGTGCCAGCAGGAGGACAGGAGAGGGGGTCTTT. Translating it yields CASRRTGEGVF.

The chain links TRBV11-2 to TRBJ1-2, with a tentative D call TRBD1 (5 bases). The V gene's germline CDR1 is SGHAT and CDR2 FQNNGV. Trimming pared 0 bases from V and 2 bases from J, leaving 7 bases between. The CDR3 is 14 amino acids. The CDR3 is CASSLERGNYGYTF. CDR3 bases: TGTGCCAGCAGCTTAGAACGGGGGAACTATGGCTACACCTTC.